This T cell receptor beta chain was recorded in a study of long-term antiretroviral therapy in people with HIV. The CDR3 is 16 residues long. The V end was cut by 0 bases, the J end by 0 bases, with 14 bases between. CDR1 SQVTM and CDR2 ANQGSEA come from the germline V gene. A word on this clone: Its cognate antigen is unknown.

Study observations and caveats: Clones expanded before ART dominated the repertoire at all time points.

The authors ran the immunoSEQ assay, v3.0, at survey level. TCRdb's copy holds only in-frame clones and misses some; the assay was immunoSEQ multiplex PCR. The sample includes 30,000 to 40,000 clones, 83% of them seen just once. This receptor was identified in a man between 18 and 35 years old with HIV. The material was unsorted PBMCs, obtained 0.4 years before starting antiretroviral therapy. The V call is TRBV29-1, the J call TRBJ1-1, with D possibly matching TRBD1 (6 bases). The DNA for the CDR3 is TGCAGCGTTGAAGATCGGGGGGGGCAAATGAACACTGAAGCTTTCTTT. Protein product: CSVEDRGGQMNTEAFF.